A single sample is the source of the 5 T cell receptor beta chains below, sequenced in a study of blood T cell repertoires in COVID-19. Method: immunoSEQ multiplex PCR; TCRdb's copy keeps in-frame clones and lacks some. The sample has 65,000 to 100,000 clones; roughly four fifths are singletons. Sample: peripheral blood. Receptor source: a human donor in a cohort sampled during active COVID-19.

This clone was detected a few times. The V and J genes are TRBV12-3 or TRBV12-4 and TRBJ2-7; 7 bases align to TRBD1. Trimming took 5 bases from V and 4 from J; bases not matched to a gene: 5. CDR3 size: 13 residues. CDR3 nucleotide sequence: TGTGCCAGCAGTCAAGGACAGGAGTACGAGCAGTACTTC. This gives the protein CASSQGQEYEQYF.

CDR3 sequence: CASSPFRTGGRETQYF. DNA of the CDR3: TGTGCCAGCTCACCCTTCCGGACAGGGGGCCGAGAGACCCAGTACTTC. The V gene is TRBV18, the J gene TRBJ2-5; 11 bases are shared with TRBD1. The germline CDR1 and CDR2 sequences are KGHSH and LQKENI. CDR3 length equals 16 residues. V trimming: 3 bases; J trimming: 4 bases; junction bases outside the gene matches: 7.

The V call is TRBV29-1, the J call TRBJ2-5, with 10 bases fitting TRBD2. CDR3 size: 15 residues. V lost 4 bases, J lost 1 base, and 6 bases stayed unmatched. Germline CDR1 reads SQVTM; CDR2 reads ANQGSEA. The CDR3 DNA reads TGCAGCGTTGCACTAGCGGGGAGTACCCAAGAGACCCAGTACTTC. Encoded protein: CSVALAGSTQETQYF.

This chain uses TRBV18 with TRBJ2-6; D possibly corresponds to TRBD2 (5 bases). The CDR3 spans 17 residues. Germline V gives CDR1 KGHSH, CDR2 LQKENI. Trimming removed 3 bases from V and 0 bases from J, with 12 bases in between. This CDR3 reads CASSPDGLLSGANVLTF. The CDR3 coding sequence is TGTGCCAGCTCACCGGACGGACTGCTCTCTGGGGCCAACGTCCTGACTTTC.

This clone was counted between two and nine times. CDR3 residues: CASSWTSGATDTQYF. The CDR3 DNA is TGTGCCAGCAGCTGGACTAGCGGGGCCACAGATACGCAGTATTTT. This chain joins TRBV9 and TRBJ2-3; 12 bases are a match to TRBD2. Germline V lookup: CDR1 SGDLS, CDR2 YYNGEE. The length of the CDR3 is 15 residues. V lost 4 bases to trimming and J lost 2 bases; unmatched junction nucleotides: 2.